This passage covers 32 T cell receptor beta chains from one sample sequenced in a study of shared clonotypes between healthy human individuals. Using immunoSEQ multiplex PCR, the repertoire was profiled, and TCRdb retains in-frame clones only, with some absent. The sample lists 2 million or so clones; 95% were seen once. The specimen sequenced was naive CD4+ T cells sorted from blood. Described subset: CD45RA+ positively selected. The receptors here all came from a man aged 18-30 years in good health.

This clone was detected a few times. The rearrangement uses TRBV18 and TRBJ2-7, with D tentatively TRBD1 (5 bases). CDR3 length: 14 residues. Germline lookup yields CDR1 KGHSH and CDR2 LQKENI. The ends were cut back, 2 bases at V and 3 bases at J, with 11 bases in the middle. CDR3 nucleotides: TGTGCCAGCTCACCATCCAGGGTGGGCTACGAGCAGTACTTC. It codes for CASSPSRVGYEQYF. Using reference TRBV18 and TRBJ2-7 for the parts outside the CDR3, the full variable domain is NAGVMQNPRHLVRRRGQEARLRCSPMKGHSHVYWYRQLPEEGLKFMVYLQKENIIDESGMPKERFSAEFPKEGPSILRIQQVVRGDSAAYFCASSPSRVGYEQYFGPGTRLTVT.

The genes are TRBV7-9 and TRBJ2-5; the D is unclear. CDR3 size: 14 residues. The V gene's germline CDR1 is SEHNR and CDR2 FQNEAQ (reference sequence). V dropped 3 bases and J dropped 5 bases, with 13 bases sitting between them. The CDR3 loop reads CASSLYGVGETQYF. The DNA for the CDR3 is TGTGCCAGCAGCTTGTATGGAGTCGGGGAGACCCAGTACTTC.

J is TRBJ2-1 and V is TRBV6-1; no reliable D call. The germline V gene encodes CDR1 MNHNS and CDR2 SASEGT. The CDR3 has 14 residues. The V and J ends lost 6 bases and 5 bases respectively, with 14 bases between them. The CDR3 DNA sequence: TGTGCCAGCAGGCGGAGCGAGAGCAACAATGAGCAGTTCTTC. Its protein product is CASRRSESNNEQFF.

The V gene is TRBV30, the J gene TRBJ1-6, with TRBD1 matching over 7 bases. Trimming at V came to 6 bases and at J to 7 bases, leaving 9 bases not matched to a gene. The V gene's germline CDR1 is GTSNPN and CDR2 SVGIG (reference sequence). The CDR3 is 14 residues long. The CDR3 nucleotides are TGTGCCTGTCAGACAGGGATGCTGAATTCACCCCTCCACTTT. Its protein product is CACQTGMLNSPLHF.

The gene calls are TRBV7-9 and TRBJ2-2; D assignment may be TRBD1 or TRBD2 (6 bases each). The CDR3 length is 14 residues. Germline CDR1 is SEHNR and CDR2 is FQNEAQ (reference sequence). V gave up 5 bases and J gave up 7 bases, with 14 bases separating them. The CDR3, as DNA: TGTGCCAGCAGCCCCTTTGGGGGGCGCGGGGAGCTGTTTTTT. As protein: CASSPFGGRGELFF.

The DNA for the CDR3 is TGCGCCAGCAGCTTGACTAGCGGGACGGAGGGTACGCAGTATTTT. Its protein product is CASSLTSGTEGTQYF. The V call is TRBV5-1, the J call TRBJ2-3, with 10 positions matching TRBD2. V lost 1 base and J lost 8; bases outside the gene matches: 7. The CDR3 runs 15 residues. Germline loops: CDR1 SGHRS, CDR2 YFSETQ.

V and J are TRBV27 and TRBJ2-1; 9 nucleotides match TRBD2. The CDR3 is made up of 15 amino acids. Unmatched junction bases numbered 3, after V lost 6 bases and J lost 0 bases. The germline CDR1 and CDR2 sequences are MNHEY and SMNVEV (reference sequence). For the CDR3, the DNA is TGTGCCAGCAGCCATAGCGGGAGCTCCTACAATGAGCAGTTCTTC. As protein: CASSHSGSSYNEQFF.

The V gene is TRBV5-4, the J gene TRBJ2-2, with 15 bases that match TRBD2. V shed 3 bases and J 6 bases; nucleotides not matched to a gene: 6. The CDR3 loop spans 17 amino acids. Germline CDR1 is SGHNT and CDR2 is YYREEE (reference sequence). The CDR3 is CASSSGLAGGVAGELFF. The CDR3 bases are TGTGCCAGCAGCTCGGGACTAGCGGGAGGAGTGGCCGGGGAGCTGTTTTTT.

The chain recombines TRBV10-3 with TRBJ2-2, with 8 bases matching TRBD1. Trimming cost V 6 bases and J 6 bases; bases outside gene matches: 6. CDR1 and CDR2 from the germline V gene are ENHRY and SYGVKD. CDR3 size: 14 residues. CDR3 region: CAISAQGAPGELFF. CDR3 DNA sequence: TGTGCCATCAGCGCTCAGGGGGCTCCCGGGGAGCTGTTTTTT.

This chain uses TRBV19 with TRBJ2-7; possibly TRBD2 for D (5 bases). The CDR3 runs to 13 residues. Germline CDR1 reads LNHDA; CDR2 reads SQIVND (reference sequence). The V end was cut by 5 bases, the J end by 3 bases, with 11 bases between. CDR3 region: CASSRGDNYEQYF. CDR3 nucleotides: TGTGCCAGTAGTCGGGGAGATAACTACGAGCAGTACTTC.

This clone was seen just once. The gene calls are TRBV5-1 and TRBJ2-7; D is uncertain. The CDR3 is 13 residues long. Trimming stripped 4 bases from V and 3 bases from J, with 11 bases between. Germline V CDR1 and CDR2: SGHRS, YFSETQ. The CDR3 spells CASSTAANYEQYF. As DNA, the CDR3 is TGCGCCAGCAGCACAGCCGCCAACTACGAGCAGTACTTC.

A few counts support this clone. The chain joins TRBV4-1 to TRBJ1-6, with D unresolved. This CDR3 spans 12 amino acids. CDR1 is MGHRA and CDR2 is YSYEKL in the germline V gene. Trimming took off 3 bases at V and 11 bases at J, with 8 bases between the two ends. This CDR3 reads CASSQGRTPLHF. CDR3 DNA sequence: TGCGCCAGCAGCCAGGGGAGGACACCCCTCCACTTT.

The V gene is TRBV29-1, the J gene TRBJ2-2, with TRBD1 matching 10 bases. This CDR3 contains 12 residues. Germline CDR1 SQVTM, CDR2 ANQGSEA. Trimming took 6 bases from V and 7 from J; bases not matched to a gene: 2. DNA of the CDR3: TGCAGCGTGGGACAGGGGATCGGGGAGCTGTTTTTT. The encoded protein is CSVGQGIGELFF.

The chain has TRBV7-3 and TRBJ2-3; 7 bases align to TRBD1. Trimming at V came to 5 bases and at J to 2 bases, leaving 4 bases not matched to a gene. Germline values: CDR1 SGHTA, CDR2 FQGTGA. The CDR3 spans 14 residues. CDR3 amino acids: CASSVGTATDTQYF. The CDR3 DNA reads as TGTGCCAGCAGCGTAGGGACAGCCACAGATACGCAGTATTTT.

CDR3 DNA: TGCGCCAGCAGCTTCGGGAGGGCCTCCACAGATACGCAGTATTTT. Amino acids: CASSFGRASTDTQYF. V usage is TRBV5-1 and J usage is TRBJ2-3, with TRBD2 matching 8 bases. CDR1 is SGHRS and CDR2 is YFSETQ in the germline V gene. CDR3 length: 15 residues. V lost 2 bases and J lost 2; bases outside the gene matches: 4.

In regard to this clone: Within the sample, other DNA sequences also encode this same CDR3. The rearrangement joins TRBV18 to TRBJ2-5; TRBD1 might be the D (7 bases). Between the trimmed V and J ends, which lost 2 bases and 4 bases, there was a span of 11 bases. Per germline, CDR1 KGHSH and CDR2 LQKENI. The CDR3 has 14 residues. The chain's CDR3 is CASSPGRGAETQYF. The CDR3 DNA follows: TGTGCCAGCTCACCAGGCAGGGGGGCAGAGACCCAGTACTTC.

The chain recombines TRBV7-6 with TRBJ2-7; D may be TRBD2 (6 bases). Trimming pared 1 base from V and 2 bases from J, leaving 18 bases between. The germline V gene encodes CDR1 SGHVS and CDR2 FNYEAQ. CDR3 length: 17 residues. For the CDR3, the DNA is TGTGCCAGCAGCTTAGGCCCGGGAGAGGGACCCCCCTACGAGCAGTACTTC. It codes for CASSLGPGEGPPYEQYF. Together with reference TRBV7-6 and TRBJ2-7, the CDR3 gives the full variable domain: GAGVSQSPRYKVTKRGQDVALRCDPISGHVSLYWYRQALGQGPEFLTYFNYEAQQDKSGLPNDRFSAERPEGSISTLTIQRTEQRDSAMYRCASSLGPGEGPPYEQYFGPGTRLTVT.

The V and J genes are TRBV5-1 and TRBJ2-7, with TRBD1 as a possible D gene (5 bases). V gave up 0 bases and J gave up 2 bases, with 12 bases separating them. Per the germline V gene, CDR1 is SGHRS and CDR2 is YFSETQ. The CDR3 is 15 amino acids. CDR3 region: CASSLESGPPYEQYF. The CDR3 bases are TGCGCCAGCAGCTTGGAATCAGGGCCCCCCTACGAGCAGTACTTC.

The gene calls are TRBV18 and TRBJ1-6; 11 bases fit TRBD1. With 2 bases clipped from V and 9 bases from J, the junction kept 3 bases outside the gene matches. Germline V gene sequence: CDR1 KGHSH, CDR2 LQKENI. The CDR3 length is 15 residues. As DNA, the CDR3 is TGTGCCAGCTCACCATTCGGACAGGGGGCTTCACCCCTCCACTTT. This sequence encodes CASSPFGQGASPLHF.

The rearrangement joins TRBV6-5 to TRBJ2-3, with D perhaps matching TRBD1 (6 bases). Trimming left V 2 bases short and J 6 bases short, with 12 bases between. This CDR3 is built from 14 residues. In germline, CDR1 is MNHEY, CDR2 SVGAGI. This chain's CDR3 is CASSYGTQGDTQYF. The CDR3 bases are TGTGCCAGCAGTTACGGGACACAAGGGGATACGCAGTATTTT.

V and J are TRBV7-2 and TRBJ2-1, with D maybe TRBD2 (5 bases). Trimming removed 8 bases at V and 5 bases at J, with 16 bases between. This CDR3 region has 14 residues. From germline, CDR1 is SGHTA and CDR2 FQGNSA. CDR3 sequence reads: CASDPGLRDNEQFF. DNA for the CDR3: TGTGCCAGCGACCCTGGACTGAGAGACAATGAGCAGTTCTTC.

The chain combines TRBV6-6 with TRBJ2-7, with 9 bases lining up with TRBD2. The CDR3 is 15 residues long. V shed 2 bases, J shed 4 bases, and the junction held 6 bases outside the gene matches. The germline gives CDR1 MNHNY, CDR2 SVGAGI (reference sequence). The CDR3 nucleotides are TGTGCCAGCAGTTACCCAGCGGGAGGTTATTACGAGCAGTACTTC. This encodes CASSYPAGGYYEQYF.

V is TRBV25-1 and J is TRBJ2-3; 10 nucleotides agree with TRBD2. V trimming: 2 bases; J trimming: 10 bases; junction bases outside the gene matches: 6. CDR3 length: 14 amino acids. In germline, CDR1 is MGHDK, CDR2 SYGVNS. The chain's CDR3 is CASSEVLAGVPQYF. The CDR3 nucleotides read TGTGCCAGCAGTGAAGTCCTAGCGGGAGTTCCGCAGTATTTT.

This chain joins TRBV4-3 and TRBJ2-7, with D perhaps matching TRBD1 (6 bases). Trimming removed 6 bases at V and 3 bases at J, with 12 bases between. The CDR3 spans 13 residues. CDR1 LGHNA and CDR2 YSLEER come from the germline V gene. CDR3: CASRTGYDYEQYF. CDR3 DNA sequence: TGCGCCAGCAGAACAGGGTACGACTACGAGCAGTACTTC.

Written as DNA, the CDR3 is TGTGCCAGTAGTAGCAAAGGGACAGAAAGCTACTACGAGCAGTACTTC. It is translated as CASSSKGTESYYEQYF. The V and J genes are TRBV19 and TRBJ2-7, with 7 bases fitting TRBD1. The J segment lost 3 bases and the V segment lost 4 bases, leaving 12 bases of the junction unmatched. Germline V gene sequence: CDR1 LNHDA, CDR2 SQIVND (reference sequence). This CDR3 has 16 amino acids.

The CDR3 here is CASSLKGTSGRTDTQYF. In DNA, the CDR3 is TGTGCCAGCAGCTTAAAGGGAACTAGCGGGAGAACAGATACGCAGTATTTT. The chain combines TRBV7-9 with TRBJ2-3; 11 bases agree with TRBD2. V shed 2 bases, J shed 3 bases, and the junction held 7 bases outside the gene matches. The CDR3 has 17 amino acids. CDR1 and CDR2 (germline): SEHNR, FQNEAQ (reference sequence).

The chain is built from TRBV2 and TRBJ2-5; D remains ambiguous. From germline, CDR1 is SNHLY and CDR2 FYNNEI. This CDR3 is 13 amino acids long. V lost 4 bases and J lost 1, with 7 bases in between. Written as DNA, the CDR3 is TGTGCCAGCAGTGTTTTCATCCAAGAGACCCAGTACTTC. Residues: CASSVFIQETQYF.

The genes are TRBV5-4 and TRBJ1-1, with a tentative D call TRBD1 (5 bases). CDR3 length equals 14 residues. V was shortened by 1 base and J by 2 bases, with 9 bases between the two germline ends. Germline CDR1 is SGHNT and CDR2 is YYREEE (reference sequence). The CDR3 reads CASSLSTGNTEAFF. In DNA, the CDR3 is TGTGCCAGCAGCTTGAGTACAGGCAACACTGAAGCTTTCTTT. The variable domain in full, completed from reference TRBV5-4 and TRBJ1-1, reads ETGVTQSPTHLIKTRGQQVTLRCSSQSGHNTVSWYQQALGQGPQFIFQYYREEENGRGNFPPRFSGLQFPNYSSELNVNALELDDSALYLCASSLSTGNTEAFFGQGTRLTVV.

The CDR3: CASSWGGSYEQYF. CDR3 bases: TGTGCCAGCAGTTGGGGGGGTAGCTACGAGCAGTACTTC. The chain carries TRBV27 and TRBJ2-7; 7 bases align to TRBD2. Germline V gene data show CDR1 as MNHEY and CDR2 as SMNVEV (reference sequence). V lost 4 bases and J lost 3; bases outside the gene matches: 3. The CDR3 length is 13 residues.

V usage is TRBV4-1 and J usage is TRBJ1-6; no definite D call. The CDR3 length is 12 residues. The germline V and J ends were trimmed by 1 base and 14 bases, with 9 bases remaining between them. Per the germline V gene, CDR1 is MGHRA and CDR2 is YSYEKL. The CDR3 bases are TGCGCCAGCAGCCAAGTCCCATTCACCCTCCACTTT. It translates to CASSQVPFTLHF.

V usage is TRBV18 and J usage is TRBJ2-7; D is undetermined. V was cut by 0 bases and J by 1 base, with 16 bases left in between. This CDR3 has 17 residues. Looked up from germline, CDR1 is KGHSH and CDR2 is LQKENI. CDR3 sequence (DNA): TGTGCCAGCTCACCACCGAGGACGTCGTCCCTATCCTACGAGCAGTACTTC. Its translation: CASSPPRTSSLSYEQYF. The whole variable domain, remainder taken from reference TRBV18 and TRBJ2-7, is NAGVMQNPRHLVRRRGQEARLRCSPMKGHSHVYWYRQLPEEGLKFMVYLQKENIIDESGMPKERFSAEFPKEGPSILRIQQVVRGDSAAYFCASSPPRTSSLSYEQYFGPGTRLTVT.

The table lists this clone with a count of one. The chain is built from TRBV6-1 and TRBJ1-6; D remains ambiguous. Germline CDR1 MNHNS, CDR2 SASEGT. This CDR3 spans 17 amino acids. V lost 2 bases to trimming and J lost 8 bases, with 19 bases between them. The CDR3 nucleotides read TGTGCCAGCAGTGAACTTGAGAGGGTCGGGTACCATTCACCCCTCCACTTT. This codes for CASSELERVGYHSPLHF.